A single sample gave rise to the 7 T cell receptor beta chains below, sequenced in a study of blood T cells in healthy people across ages. Through a sample-barcoded 5' primer and a J-beta primer mix, a second PCR was run for roughly 7 to 11 cycles. Using its own MiXCR run on the 5' RACE reads, TCRdb lists one record per CDR3 protein. Of 720,000 or so distinct CDR3 sequences in the sample, approximately 40% were seen once. The specimen sequenced was blood. The source of these receptors is a man older than 75 in good health.

The V call is TRBV2, the J call TRBJ1-1, with TRBD1 as a possible D gene (5 bases). V lost 6 bases and J lost 1, with 15 bases in between. Germline CDR1 SNHLY, CDR2 FYNNEI. This CDR3 comprises 15 residues. The CDR3 coding sequence is TGTGCCAGCAGAGACCATAACACAGGGAACACTGAAGCTTTCTTT. Amino acid sequence: CASRDHNTGNTEAFF.

The chain carries TRBV3-1 and TRBJ1-1; D is unclear. The ends were cut back, 3 bases at V and 12 bases at J, with 14 bases in the middle. Germline values: CDR1 LGHDT, CDR2 YNNKEL (reference sequence). This CDR3 has 12 amino acids. DNA for the CDR3: TGTGCCAGCAGCCACGGGTTTTCCGATACTTTCTTT. It is translated as CASSHGFSDTFF.

Many counts were recorded for this clonotype. CDR3 DNA: TGTGCCAGCTCACCGGACAGGTCCTACGAGCAGTACTTC. It encodes CASSPDRSYEQYF. V gene TRBV18 combines with J gene TRBJ2-7; TRBD1 agrees at 7 bases. The V gene end was trimmed by 3 bases and the J gene end by 1 base; junction bases not matched to a gene: 0. Germline-derived CDR1 and CDR2 are KGHSH and LQKENI. The CDR3 is made up of 13 amino acids.

V usage is TRBV7-2 and J usage is TRBJ2-1, with TRBD2 matching 12 bases. The germline CDR1 and CDR2 sequences are SGHTA and FQGNSA. V dropped 4 bases and J dropped 6; count of bases not matched to a gene: 7. There are 16 residues in the CDR3. CDR3 amino acids: CASSSFPGLAGNEQFF. As DNA, the CDR3 is TGTGCCAGCAGCTCGTTTCCGGGACTAGCGGGCAATGAGCAGTTCTTC.

The V and J genes are TRBV6-5 and TRBJ2-7; TRBD1 might be the D (5 bases). V lost 4 bases and J lost 6, with 19 bases in between. The CDR3 is made up of 15 amino acids. The V gene's germline CDR1 is MNHEY and CDR2 SVGAGI. The CDR3 spells CASSLRVGVGVEQYF. The CDR3 nucleotides are TGTGCCAGCAGTTTACGAGTTGGGGTAGGGGTCGAGCAGTACTTC.

The chain employs TRBV21-1 and TRBJ2-5; the D call TRBD2 from the table was never checked on the DNA. TRBV21-1 corresponds to a pseudogene. CDR3 length: 15 amino acids. CDR3 bases: TGTGCCAGCAGCAATTACCTAGCGGGACCAGAGACCCAGTACTTC. Protein: CASSNYLAGPETQYF.

This clonotype turned up a few times. The chain recombines TRBV3-1 with TRBJ2-7, with D hard to call. The CDR3 has 14 amino acids. CDR1 LGHDT and CDR2 YNNKEL come from the germline V gene (reference sequence). Trimming took 5 bases from V and 3 from J, leaving 14 bases between them. CDR3 loop: CASSYNQRGYEQYF. The CDR3 DNA is TGTGCCAGCAGCTACAACCAGCGCGGCTACGAGCAGTACTTC.